The 5 T cell receptor beta chains below come from one sample, sequenced in a study of OX40 agonist ivuxolimab in advanced cancers. The table came from immunoSEQ multiplex PCR; TCRdb's copy has only in-frame clones and leaves some out. The table has some 86,000 clones, around 90% seen once. The sequences come from CD4+ or CD8+ T cells sorted from blood, collected in a trial of the OX40 agonist ivuxolimab. The source is an adult with an advanced solid tumor such as melanoma, head and neck, liver or kidney cancer.

This rearrangement joins TRBV5-1 to TRBJ1-2, with D unclear. The CDR3 length is 14 residues. From germline, CDR1 is SGHRS and CDR2 YFSETQ. V gave up 0 bases and J gave up 0 bases, with 6 bases separating them. Written as DNA, the CDR3 is TGCGCCAGCAGCTTGGGAGAACCTAACTATGGCTACACCTTC. It specifies CASSLGEPNYGYTF.

The genes are TRBV14 and TRBJ2-7; 9 bases agree with TRBD1. CDR1 and CDR2 (germline): SGHDN, FVKESK. V gave up 4 bases and J gave up 3 bases; unmatched junction bases: 4. The CDR3 is 14 amino acids. The CDR3 sequence is CASSRDRVHYEQYF. CDR3 DNA sequence: TGTGCCAGCAGCCGGGACAGGGTTCACTACGAGCAGTACTTC.

The V call is TRBV19, the J call TRBJ2-7; 10 positions agree with TRBD1. V lost 0 bases to trimming and J lost 4 bases; unmatched junction nucleotides: 12. The CDR3 has 18 amino acids. Germline V gene lookup returns CDR1 LNHDA and CDR2 SQIVND (reference sequence). As DNA, the CDR3 is TGTGCCAGTAGTATAGATGTCACCGGGACAGGGGCGGCTTACGAGCAGTACTTC. As protein: CASSIDVTGTGAAYEQYF. The whole variable domain, remainder taken from reference TRBV19 and TRBJ2-7, is DGGITQSPKYLFRKEGQNVTLSCEQNLNHDAMYWYRQDPGQGLRLIYYSQIVNDFQKGDIAEGYSVSREKKESFPLTVTSAQKNPTAFYLCASSIDVTGTGAAYEQYFGPGTRLTVT.

This CDR3 reads CASSSGQENYGYTF. As DNA, the CDR3 is TGTGCCAGCAGTTCGGGACAGGAGAACTATGGCTACACCTTC. The chain combines TRBV6-5 with TRBJ1-2; TRBD1 matches at 8 bases. J lost 2 bases, V lost 4 bases, and 3 bases had no gene match. Germline-derived CDR1 and CDR2 are MNHEY and SVGAGI. CDR3 length: 14 residues.

CDR3 in DNA: TGTGCCAGCAAGACTAGCGGGGCCCAAGAGACCCAGTACTTC. Translated, it gives CASKTSGAQETQYF. The chain couples TRBV2 to TRBJ2-5; 11 nucleotides line up with TRBD2. CDR1 and CDR2 (germline): SNHLY, FYNNEI. V shed 7 bases and J 1 base; nucleotides not matched to a gene: 2. The CDR3 has 14 residues.